Sequencing of this T cell receptor (beta chain) was carried out in a study of T cell responses to AZD1222 COVID-19 vaccine. Germline V gene lookup returns CDR1 DFQATT and CDR2 SNEGSKA (reference sequence). V shed 3 bases and J 7 bases; nucleotides not matched to a gene: 7. The CDR3 covers 14 residues. The sample holds one count of this clone. The antigen remains undetermined. Whole-study findings and limits: Spike was spanned by vaccine-associated CD4 TCRs, which were dominant at 160-218 and 743-854. As reported, nearly half of all spike-specific TCRs target variant regions that are unmutated. Clonal diversity was possibly underestimated, and the donors were mostly white British, with more females.

The protocol was immunoSEQ multiplex PCR, while the TCRdb copy is restricted to in-frame clones and leaves out a portion. The table shows some 130,000 clones, with around 92% occurring only once. Pooled in the analysis were second doses at about 4 or about 12 weeks. This specimen consisted of peripheral blood, obtained 28 days after the second AZD1222 dose. This TCR was recovered from an adult who received the AZD1222 COVID-19 vaccine. The rearrangement links TRBV20-1 to TRBJ2-2; 8 positions match TRBD1. In nucleotides, the CDR3 is TGCAGTGCTAGTGGGCAGGGGGCGGACGGGGAGCTGTTTTTT. Translated, it gives CSASGQGADGELFF.